The clone carrying this T cell receptor beta chain appeared a single time. Its antigen remains unidentified. In chemo-refractory metastatic non-small-cell lung cancer, patients got ipilimumab CTLA-4 blockade together with focal radiation. This entry is derived from a study of radiotherapy plus CTLA-4 blockade in lung cancer. Study context: Objective responses arose in approximately 20% of patients, and over 25% experienced disease control.

Study results and caveats: TCR clones from tumors expanded in blood after radiotherapy plus ipilimumab. Reportedly, early blood T cell clone dynamics best predicted response, with interferon-beta.

The protocol was immunoSEQ multiplex PCR, while the TCRdb copy is restricted to in-frame clones and leaves out a portion. Counted here are around 99,000 clones, around 88% occurring once; the ten biggest clones make up 4.5% to 5%. The material sequenced was peripheral blood, taken from a patient treated with radiotherapy plus ipilimumab. The TCR sequence derives from a human donor with non-small cell lung cancer that progressed on radiotherapy plus ipilimumab.

CDR3 coding DNA: TGTGCCAGCAGTGTAGCGGACACAGATACGCAGTATTTT. As protein: CASSVADTDTQYF. The rearrangement uses TRBV2 and TRBJ2-3; TRBD2 might be the D (6 bases). V lost 4 bases and J lost 2, with 7 bases in between. CDR3 length: 13 residues. In germline, CDR1 is SNHLY, CDR2 FYNNEI.